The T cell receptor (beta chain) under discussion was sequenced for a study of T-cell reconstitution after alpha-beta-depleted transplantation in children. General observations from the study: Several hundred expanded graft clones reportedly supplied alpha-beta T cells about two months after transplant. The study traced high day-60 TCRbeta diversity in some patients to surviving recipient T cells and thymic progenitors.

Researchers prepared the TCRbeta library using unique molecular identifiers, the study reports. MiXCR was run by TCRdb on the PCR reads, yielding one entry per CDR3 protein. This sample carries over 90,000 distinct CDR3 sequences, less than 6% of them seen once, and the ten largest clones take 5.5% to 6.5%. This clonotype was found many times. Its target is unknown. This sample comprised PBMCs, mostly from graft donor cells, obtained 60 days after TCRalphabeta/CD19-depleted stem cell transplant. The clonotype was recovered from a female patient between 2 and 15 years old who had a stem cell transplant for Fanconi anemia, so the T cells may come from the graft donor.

DNA for the CDR3: TGTGCCAGCATCGGCGGGGAGCTGTTTTTT. This sequence encodes CASIGGELFF. The chain recombines TRBV2 with TRBJ2-2; D unclear. V lost 7 bases and J lost 7, with 4 bases in between. Germline V gene data show CDR1 as SNHLY and CDR2 as FYNNEI. CDR3 length equals 10 residues.